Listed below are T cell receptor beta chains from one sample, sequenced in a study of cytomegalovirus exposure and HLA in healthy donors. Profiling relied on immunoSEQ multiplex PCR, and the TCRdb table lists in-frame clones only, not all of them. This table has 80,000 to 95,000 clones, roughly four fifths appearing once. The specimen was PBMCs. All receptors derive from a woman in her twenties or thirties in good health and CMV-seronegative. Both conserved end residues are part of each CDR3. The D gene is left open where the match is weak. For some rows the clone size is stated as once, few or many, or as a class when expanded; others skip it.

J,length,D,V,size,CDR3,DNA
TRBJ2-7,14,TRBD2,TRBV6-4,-,CARLPASGINEQYF,TGTGCCAGACTACCGGCTAGCGGGATCAACGAGCAGTACTTC
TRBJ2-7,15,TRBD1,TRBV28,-,CASTTRGLIHYEQYF,TGTGCCAGCACAACCAGGGGGTTGATCCATTACGAGCAGTACTTC
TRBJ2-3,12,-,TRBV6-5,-,CASGGAGDTQYF,TGTGCCTCAGGCGGGGCGGGAGATACGCAGTATTTT
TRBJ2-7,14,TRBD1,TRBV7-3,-,CASSLTSGGYEQYF,TGTGCCAGCAGCTTAACTTCAGGGGGCTACGAGCAGTACTTC
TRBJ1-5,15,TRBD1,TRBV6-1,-,CASRSLGQGNQPQHF,TGTGCCAGCAGATCCCTGGGACAGGGCAATCAGCCCCAGCATTTT
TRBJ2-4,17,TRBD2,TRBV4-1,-,CASSQPGLALAKNIQYF,TGCGCCAGCAGCCAACCGGGACTAGCTCTAGCCAAAAACATTCAGTACTTC
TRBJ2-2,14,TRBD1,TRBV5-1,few,CASSFVRGQGELFF,TGCGCCAGCAGCTTTGTAAGGGGGCAAGGGGAGCTGTTTTTT
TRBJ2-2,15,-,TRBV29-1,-,CSVEGGGTNTGELFF,TGCAGCGTTGAGGGAGGGGGTACGAACACCGGGGAGCTGTTTTTT
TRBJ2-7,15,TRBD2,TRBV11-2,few,CASSSPRGRFNEQYF,TGTGCCAGCAGCTCCCCTCGCGGGAGGTTTAACGAGCAGTACTTC
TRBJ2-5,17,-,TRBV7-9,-,CASSLPGGWRLEETQYF,TGTGCCAGCAGCTTACCAGGGGGGTGGAGATTAGAAGAGACCCAGTACTTC
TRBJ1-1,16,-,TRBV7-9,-,CSSSLGVGIMNTEAFF,TGTTCCAGCAGCTTAGGTGTCGGGATAATGAACACTGAAGCTTTCTTT
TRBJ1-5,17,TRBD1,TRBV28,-,CASSRRQGSYSNQPQHF,TGTGCCAGCAGCAGACGACAGGGCTCATATAGCAATCAGCCCCAGCATTTT
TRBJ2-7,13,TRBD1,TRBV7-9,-,CASSWTGSAEQYF,TGTGCCAGCAGCTGGACAGGGTCGGCCGAGCAGTACTTC
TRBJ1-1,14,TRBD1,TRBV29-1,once,CSVGGGQGRDEAFF,TGCAGCGTTGGGGGGGGACAGGGGAGGGATGAAGCTTTCTTT
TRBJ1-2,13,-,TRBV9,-,CASSVEPPDGYTF,TGTGCCAGCAGCGTAGAGCCCCCTGATGGCTACACCTTC
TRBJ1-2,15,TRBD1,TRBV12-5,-,CASGAGTGGPYGYTF,TGTGCTAGTGGTGCCGGGACAGGGGGCCCATATGGCTACACCTTC
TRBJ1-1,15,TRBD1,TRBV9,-,CASSPRTYDRGSAFF,TGTGCCAGCAGCCCCCGCACTTACGACAGGGGATCGGCTTTCTTT
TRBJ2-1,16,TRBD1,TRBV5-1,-,CASSLAVTGGYNEQFF,TGCGCCAGCAGCTTGGCTGTCACAGGGGGTTACAATGAGCAGTTCTTC
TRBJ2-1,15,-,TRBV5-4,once,CASSSGPSQGNEQFF,TGTGCCAGCAGCTCCGGACCCTCGCAGGGGAATGAGCAGTTCTTC
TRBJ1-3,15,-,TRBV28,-,CASSQGGALGNTIYF,TGTGCCAGCAGCCAAGGGGGGGCGCTTGGAAACACCATATATTTT
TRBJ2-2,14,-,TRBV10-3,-,CAISVVRDTGELFF,TGTGCCATCAGTGTTGTCCGAGACACCGGGGAGCTGTTTTTT
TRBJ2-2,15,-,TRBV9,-,CASSVAEEPTGELFF,TGTGCCAGCAGCGTAGCTGAGGAACCCACCGGGGAGCTGTTTTTT
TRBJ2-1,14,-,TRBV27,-,CASSTAGLSDEQFF,TGTGCCAGCAGTACCGCCGGGCTTAGCGATGAGCAGTTCTTC
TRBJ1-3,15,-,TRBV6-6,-,CASSYSPTTGNTIYF,TGTGCCAGCAGTTACTCCCCTACCACTGGAAACACCATATATTTT
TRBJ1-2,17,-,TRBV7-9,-,CASSQTPDRAGNYGYTF,TGTGCCAGCAGCCAAACACCCGATCGGGCAGGGAACTATGGCTACACCTTC
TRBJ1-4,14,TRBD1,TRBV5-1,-,CASSAGTGDEKLFF,TGCGCCAGCAGCGCCGGGACAGGGGATGAAAAACTGTTTTTT
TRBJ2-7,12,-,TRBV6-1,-,CAITPLVYEQYF,TGTGCCATAACCCCCTTAGTCTACGAGCAGTACTTC
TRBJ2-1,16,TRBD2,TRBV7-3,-,CASSPQSSGSGAEQFF,TGTGCCAGCAGCCCCCAATCTAGCGGGAGTGGGGCTGAGCAGTTCTTC
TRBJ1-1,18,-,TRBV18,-,CASSPPAFRGRPNTEAFF,TGTGCCAGCTCACCACCGGCATTCCGGGGGAGGCCTAACACTGAAGCTTTCTTT
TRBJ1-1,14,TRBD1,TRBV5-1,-,CASSSGAGGTEAFF,TGCGCCAGCAGCTCCGGGGCAGGGGGCACTGAAGCTTTCTTT
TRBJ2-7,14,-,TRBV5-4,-,CASSLAGVTYEQYF,TGTGCCAGCAGCTTGGCGGGAGTCACCTACGAGCAGTACTTC
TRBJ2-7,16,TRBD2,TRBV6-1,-,CASSERDSGGFYEQYF,TGTGCCAGCAGTGAAAGGGATAGCGGGGGGTTTTACGAGCAGTACTTC
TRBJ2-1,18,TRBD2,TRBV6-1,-,CASSEWISGILNFNEQFF,TGTGCCAGCAGTGAATGGATCAGCGGGATACTAAATTTCAATGAGCAGTTCTTC
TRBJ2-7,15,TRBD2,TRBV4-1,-,CASSQVGLAGVEQYF,TGCGCCAGCAGCCAAGTGGGACTAGCGGGAGTTGAGCAGTACTTC
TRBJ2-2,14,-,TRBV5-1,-,CASSLAQGAGELFF,TGCGCCAGCAGCTTGGCACAGGGTGCCGGGGAGCTGTTTTTT
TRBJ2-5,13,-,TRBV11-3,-,CASAGLQEETQYF,TGTGCCAGCGCTGGACTTCAGGAAGAGACCCAGTACTTC
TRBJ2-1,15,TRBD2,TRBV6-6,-,CASSHSGRARDEQFF,TGTGCCAGCAGCCATAGCGGGAGGGCCAGGGATGAGCAGTTCTTC
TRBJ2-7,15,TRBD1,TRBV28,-,CASSPYRGRPYEQYF,TGTGCCAGCAGCCCTTACAGGGGACGGCCCTACGAGCAGTACTTC
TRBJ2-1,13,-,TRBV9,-,CASSAQEGHEQFF,TGTGCCAGCAGCGCGCAAGAGGGTCATGAGCAGTTCTTC
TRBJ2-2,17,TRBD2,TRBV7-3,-,CASSLPGLAGLSGELFF,TGTGCCAGCAGCTTACCTGGACTAGCGGGATTATCCGGGGAGCTGTTTTTT
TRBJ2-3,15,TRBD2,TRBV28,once,CARAGLAVSTDTQYF,TGTGCCAGAGCCGGGCTAGCGGTCAGCACAGATACGCAGTATTTT